Listed here are 20 T cell receptor beta chains from one sample, sequenced in a study. TCRdb reprocessed the RT-PCR reads with MiXCR, giving one entry per CDR3 protein. Of hundreds of thousands of distinct CDR3 sequences listed, over 12% are singletons. Material for sequencing was memory CD4+ T cells from blood. These receptors all stem from a female donor in good health, serving as a healthy control.

The V call is TRBV29-1, the J call TRBJ1-2, with 8 bases that match TRBD1. Germline assignment: CDR1 SQVTM and CDR2 ANQGSEA. J was trimmed by 5 bases and V by 2 bases; bases with no gene match: 4. The CDR3 spans 13 residues. CDR3 in DNA: TGCAGCGTTGAACTTGGACAGGGATATGGCTACACCTTC. This sequence encodes CSVELGQGYGYTF.

The V gene is TRBV7-2, the J gene TRBJ1-3; D is ambiguous. This CDR3 is built from 15 residues. Germline V lookup: CDR1 SGHTA, CDR2 FQGNSA. The V and J ends lost 5 bases and 0 bases respectively, with 11 bases between them. The DNA of the CDR3 is TGTGCCAGCAGCCAAGTCCTCGGCTCTGGAAACACCATATATTTT. Protein: CASSQVLGSGNTIYF.

This clonotype was observed at least ten times. This chain joins TRBV24-1 and TRBJ2-1, with D perhaps TRBD2 (5 bases). Germline CDR1 and CDR2: KGHDR and SFDVKD. The CDR3 has 16 amino acids. V gave up 1 base and J gave up 0 bases, with 9 bases separating them. The DNA for the CDR3 is TGTGCCACCAGTGATTTTAGGGCGGGCTCCTACAATGAGCAGTTCTTC. This codes for CATSDFRAGSYNEQFF.

Many counts were recorded for this clonotype. J is TRBJ2-7 and V is TRBV10-3, with D possibly being TRBD1 (5 bases). In germline, CDR1 is ENHRY, CDR2 SYGVKD. CDR3 size: 13 residues. Deletions cut 2 bases from V and 5 bases from J, with 10 bases between. The CDR3 DNA is TGTGCCATCAGTGAGAAAAGGGGCCACGAGCAGTACTTC. Its translation: CAISEKRGHEQYF.

V is TRBV28 and J is TRBJ1-5; TRBD1 matches at 8 bases. V lost 8 bases, J lost 6 bases, and 12 bases stayed unmatched. CDR1 is MDHEN and CDR2 is SYDVKM in the germline V gene. The CDR3 extends over 15 amino acids. CDR3 sequence: CASGGGQGDAQPQHF. DNA of the CDR3: TGTGCCAGCGGGGGAGGACAGGGTGATGCTCAGCCCCAGCATTTT. Full variable domain (rest looked up from reference TRBV28 and TRBJ1-5): DVKVTQSSRYLVKRTGEKVFLECVQDMDHENMFWYRQDPGLGLRLIYFSYDVKMKEKGDIPEGYSVSREKKERFSLILESASTNQTSMYLCASGGGQGDAQPQHFGDGTRLSIL.

As DNA, the CDR3 is TGTGCCAGCAGTTTACCCCACAGACTAGCGGTACAGTTCTTC. It translates to CASSLPHRLAVQFF. The genes are TRBV28 and TRBJ2-1; 9 nucleotides line up with TRBD2. With V trimmed by 2 bases and J by 13 bases, 9 bases remained unmatched. CDR1 is MDHEN and CDR2 is SYDVKM in the germline V gene. The CDR3 length is 14 residues.

CDR3 residues: CASRAPPGLAGGPTDTQYF. CDR3 coding DNA: TGTGCCAGTAGAGCCCCACCGGGACTAGCGGGGGGCCCCACAGATACGCAGTATTTT. This chain connects TRBV19 to TRBJ2-3; TRBD2 agrees at 15 bases. Germline values: CDR1 LNHDA, CDR2 SQIVND (reference sequence). CDR3 length: 19 amino acids. Germline trimming cut 6 bases from V and 2 bases from J; bases unmatched to any gene: 12.

This clonotype occurred a few times. The V and J genes are TRBV20-1 and TRBJ2-4, with D perhaps given as TRBD1 or TRBD2 (5 bases each). The CDR3 contains 17 residues. Germline CDR1 and CDR2: DFQATT and SNEGSKA (reference sequence). Trimming removed 1 base at V and 0 bases at J, with 16 bases between. As DNA, the CDR3 is TGCAGTGCTAGAGGCAGGGCGGGTTTGGAAGCCAAAAACATTCAGTACTTC. Its protein is CSARGRAGLEAKNIQYF.

This clonotype was counted between two and nine times. J is TRBJ2-1 and V is TRBV5-4, with 10 nucleotides matching TRBD1. CDR1 and CDR2 from the germline V gene are SGHNT and YYREEE (reference sequence). Trimming removed 4 bases from V and 5 bases from J; junction bases left unmatched: 6. The CDR3 runs to 15 residues. The CDR3 sequence is CASSMTGGMDNEQFF. The CDR3 region has the DNA TGTGCCAGCAGCATGACAGGGGGCATGGACAATGAGCAGTTCTTC.

The gene calls are TRBV9 and TRBJ2-5; D not resolved. Germline CDR1 reads SGDLS; CDR2 reads YYNGEE. CDR3 length: 18 residues. The V end was cut by 3 bases, the J end by 0 bases, with 21 bases between. This CDR3 is CASSGGDRVRRNQETQYF. The DNA of the CDR3 is TGTGCCAGCAGCGGAGGAGATCGGGTCAGAAGGAACCAAGAGACCCAGTACTTC. Looking up the rest from reference TRBV9 and TRBJ2-5 gives the full variable domain: DSGVTQTPKHLITATGQRVTLRCSPRSGDLSVYWYQQSLDQGLQFLIQYYNGEERAKGNILERFSAQQFPDLHSELNLSSLELGDSALYFCASSGGDRVRRNQETQYFGPGTRLLVL.

This clonotype was seen repeatedly, ten times or more. The V and J genes are TRBV12-3 or TRBV12-4 and TRBJ2-7; 10 bases are a match to TRBD2. CDR3 length equals 15 residues. V trimming: 3 bases; J trimming: 3 bases; junction bases outside the gene matches: 5. CDR3 residues: CASSLGAGGFYEQYF. For the CDR3, the DNA is TGTGCCAGCAGTTTGGGAGCGGGAGGGTTCTACGAGCAGTACTTC.

This clonotype was seen ten or more times. The V and J genes are TRBV6-1 and TRBJ2-1; no clear D gene. Germline values: CDR1 MNHNS, CDR2 SASEGT. The CDR3 loop spans 13 amino acids. V lost 4 bases, J lost 12 bases, and 16 bases lay in between. Here the CDR3 DNA reads TGTGCCAGCAGTGCGGACCTACCCTCAGCGCAGTTCTTC. Protein sequence: CASSADLPSAQFF.

This sequence joins TRBV29-1 and TRBJ2-7; the D gene is possibly TRBD1 (5 bases). CDR1 SQVTM and CDR2 ANQGSEA come from the germline V gene. This CDR3 has 11 residues. The V and J ends lost 4 bases and 6 bases respectively, with 10 bases between them. This CDR3 reads CSVATGAEQYF. The CDR3 coding sequence is TGCAGCGTTGCGACTGGGGCCGAGCAGTACTTC.

A few counts support this clonotype. The chain joins TRBV4-1 to TRBJ1-1, with TRBD1 matching over 7 bases. There are 16 residues in the CDR3. V lost 2 bases and J lost 2; bases outside the gene matches: 8. The germline CDR1 and CDR2 sequences are MGHRA and YSYEKL. The CDR3 sequence is CASSQRDSKGNTEAFF. DNA of the CDR3: TGCGCCAGCAGCCAACGGGACAGCAAAGGAAACACTGAAGCTTTCTTT.

This clonotype was detected only a few times. The V call is TRBV13, the J call TRBJ1-3; D remains unclear. CDR3 length equals 12 residues. Trimming left V 6 bases short and J 1 base short, with 4 bases between. Per the germline V gene, CDR1 is PRHDT and CDR2 is FYEKMQ (reference sequence). The CDR3 loop is CASRRSGNTIYF. The CDR3 DNA is TGTGCCAGCAGAAGGTCTGGAAACACCATATATTTT.

V and J are TRBV6-1 and TRBJ1-4; 11 nucleotides agree with TRBD1. The CDR3 has 15 amino acids. Trimming at V came to 7 bases and at J to 6 bases, leaving 7 bases not matched to a gene. Germline V gene lookup returns CDR1 MNHNS and CDR2 SASEGT. The CDR3 coding sequence is TGTGCCAGCACAACATCGGGACAGGGGGATGAAAAACTGTTTTTT. This sequence encodes CASTTSGQGDEKLFF.

The CDR3 region is CAWIRLERAYEQYF. CDR3 nucleotides: TGTGCCTGGATCAGACTAGAGAGGGCCTACGAGCAGTACTTC. The genes are TRBV30 and TRBJ2-7, with D tentatively TRBD2 (6 bases). The CDR3 spans 14 residues. Trimming shortened V by 4 bases and J by 2 bases, and 15 bases separated the two germline ends. In germline, CDR1 is GTSNPN, CDR2 SVGIG (reference sequence).

This clonotype was seen only a few times. The V call is TRBV7-8, the J call TRBJ2-1; tentatively, D is TRBD1 (5 bases). Between the trimmed V and J ends, which lost 2 bases and 0 bases, there was a span of 11 bases. In germline, CDR1 is SGHVS, CDR2 FQNEAQ. The CDR3 is 16 residues long. The CDR3 here is CASSLFRVSSYNEQFF. The CDR3 bases are TGTGCCAGCAGCTTATTCAGGGTTAGCTCCTACAATGAGCAGTTCTTC.

Here the CDR3 DNA reads TGTGCCAGCAGCTCAGGTGAAGGCTATGGCTACACCTTC. This gives the protein CASSSGEGYGYTF. The chain joins TRBV7-2 to TRBJ1-2; no firm D call. This CDR3 contains 13 residues. Germline V CDR1 and CDR2: SGHTA, FQGNSA. Trimming cost V 4 bases and J 4 bases, with 10 bases left between them.

There are many counts of this clonotype. The V and J genes are TRBV7-8 and TRBJ1-1; D may be TRBD1 (5 bases). In germline, CDR1 is SGHVS, CDR2 FQNEAQ. Trimming stripped 4 bases from V and 7 bases from J, with 19 bases between. This CDR3 region has 15 residues. CDR3 DNA sequence: TGTGCCAGCAGCTCAACAGCCGGGACGATAGGTGAAGCTTTCTTT. This sequence encodes CASSSTAGTIGEAFF.